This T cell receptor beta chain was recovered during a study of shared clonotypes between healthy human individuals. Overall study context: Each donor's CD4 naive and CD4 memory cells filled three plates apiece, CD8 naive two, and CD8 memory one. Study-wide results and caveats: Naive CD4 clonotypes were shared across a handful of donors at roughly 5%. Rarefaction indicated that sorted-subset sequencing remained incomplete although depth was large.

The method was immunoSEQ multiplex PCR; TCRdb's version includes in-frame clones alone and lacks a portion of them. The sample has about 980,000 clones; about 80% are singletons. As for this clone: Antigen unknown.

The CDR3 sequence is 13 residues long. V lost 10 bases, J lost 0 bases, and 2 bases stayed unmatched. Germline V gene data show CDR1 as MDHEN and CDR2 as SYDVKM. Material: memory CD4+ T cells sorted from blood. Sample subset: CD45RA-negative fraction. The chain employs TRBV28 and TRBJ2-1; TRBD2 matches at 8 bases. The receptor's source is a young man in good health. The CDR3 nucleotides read TGTGCCACCAGCGGGGGCTCCTACAATGAGCAGTTCTTC. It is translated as CATSGGSYNEQFF.